This TCR beta chain was found in a study of read filtering for tumor transcriptome and immune sequencing. This clonotype was seen repeatedly, ten times or more. The J segment lost 7 bases and the V segment lost 7 bases, leaving 11 bases of the junction unmatched. The CDR3 sequence is 14 residues long. CDR1 and CDR2 from the germline V gene are LNHDA and SQIVND (reference sequence). The library was built from around 400 ng RNA with molecular barcoded adaptors for alpha/delta and beta/gamma chains. TCRdb used MiXCR to reprocess the reads, holding one entry per CDR3 protein. The table includes about 86,000 distinct CDR3 sequences, roughly an eighth detected once.

This chain uses TRBV19 with TRBJ2-7, with 9 bases lining up with TRBD1. Material for sequencing was a population of CD138-negative cells sorted from bone marrow. The receptor comes from a donor aged 40 or over with multiple myeloma. Here the CDR3 DNA reads TGTGCCAGTACCCCCGGACAGGGGACGGGGGAGCAGTACTTC. Protein: CASTPGQGTGEQYF.